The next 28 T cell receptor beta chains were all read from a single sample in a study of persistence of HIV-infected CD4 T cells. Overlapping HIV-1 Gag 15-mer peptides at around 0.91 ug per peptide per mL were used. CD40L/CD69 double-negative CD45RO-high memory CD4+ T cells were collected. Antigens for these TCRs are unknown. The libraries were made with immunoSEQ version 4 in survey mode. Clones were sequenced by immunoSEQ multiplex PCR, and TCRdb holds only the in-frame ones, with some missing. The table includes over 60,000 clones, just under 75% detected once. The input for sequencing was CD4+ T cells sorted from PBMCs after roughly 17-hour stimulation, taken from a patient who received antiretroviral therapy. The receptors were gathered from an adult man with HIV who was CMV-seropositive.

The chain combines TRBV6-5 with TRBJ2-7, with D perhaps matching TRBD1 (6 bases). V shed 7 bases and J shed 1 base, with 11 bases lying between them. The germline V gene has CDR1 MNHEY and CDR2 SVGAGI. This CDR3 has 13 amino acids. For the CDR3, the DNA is TGTGCCAGCACTCTGGGACAATCCTACGAGCAGTACTTC. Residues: CASTLGQSYEQYF.

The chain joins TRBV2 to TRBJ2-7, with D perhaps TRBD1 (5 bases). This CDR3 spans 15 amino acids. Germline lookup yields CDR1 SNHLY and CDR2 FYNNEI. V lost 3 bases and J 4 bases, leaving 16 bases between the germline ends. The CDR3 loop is CASSERLHGAYEQYF. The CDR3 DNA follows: TGTGCCAGCAGTGAGAGGCTGCATGGGGCATACGAGCAGTACTTC. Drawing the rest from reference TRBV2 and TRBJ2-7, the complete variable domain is EPEVTQTPSHQVTQMGQEVILRCVPISNHLYFYWYRQILGQKVEFLVSFYNNEISEKSEIFDDQFSVERPDGSNFTLKIRSTKLEDSAMYFCASSERLHGAYEQYFGPGTRLTVT.

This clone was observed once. The CDR3 spells CAWSHRNSPLHF. CDR3 DNA sequence: TGTGCCTGGAGTCACAGGAATTCACCCCTCCACTTT. The V call is TRBV30, the J call TRBJ1-6; a possible D gene is TRBD1 (5 bases). The V and J ends lost 2 bases and 7 bases respectively, with 6 bases between them. From germline, CDR1 is GTSNPN and CDR2 SVGIG (reference sequence). The CDR3 runs 12 residues.

The DNA of the CDR3 is TGCGCCAGCAGTGGCTACAATGAGCAGTTCTTC. As protein: CASSGYNEQFF. This chain joins TRBV10-2 and TRBJ2-1; D is ambiguous. Germline V gene sequence: CDR1 WSHSY, CDR2 SAAADI. The CDR3 is made up of 11 amino acids. V lost 4 bases, J lost 3 bases, and 1 base lay in between.

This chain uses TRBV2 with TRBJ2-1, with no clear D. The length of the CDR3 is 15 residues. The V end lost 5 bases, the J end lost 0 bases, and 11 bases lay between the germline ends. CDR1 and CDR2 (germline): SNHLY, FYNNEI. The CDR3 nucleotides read TGTGCCAGCAGTCCTGATTATAGCTCCTACAATGAGCAGTTCTTC. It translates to CASSPDYSSYNEQFF.

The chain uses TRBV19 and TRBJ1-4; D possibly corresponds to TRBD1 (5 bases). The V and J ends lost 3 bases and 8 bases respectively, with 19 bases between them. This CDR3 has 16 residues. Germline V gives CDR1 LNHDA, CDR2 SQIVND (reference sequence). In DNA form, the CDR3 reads TGTGCCAGTAGTATCGGGTACGGGGTACGGGGCGAAAAACTGTTTTTT. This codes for CASSIGYGVRGEKLFF.

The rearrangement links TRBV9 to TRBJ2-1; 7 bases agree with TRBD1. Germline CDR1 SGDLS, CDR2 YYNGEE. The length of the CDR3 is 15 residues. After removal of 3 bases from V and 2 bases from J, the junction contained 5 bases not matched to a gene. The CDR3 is CASSAEGATYNEQFF. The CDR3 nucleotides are TGTGCCAGCAGCGCAGAGGGGGCGACCTACAATGAGCAGTTCTTC.

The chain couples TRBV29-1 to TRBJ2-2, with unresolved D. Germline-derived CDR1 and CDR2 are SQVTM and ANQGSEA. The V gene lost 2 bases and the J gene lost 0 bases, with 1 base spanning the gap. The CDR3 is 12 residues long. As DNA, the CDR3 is TGCAGCGTTGAACCGAACACCGGGGAGCTGTTTTTT. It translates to CSVEPNTGELFF.

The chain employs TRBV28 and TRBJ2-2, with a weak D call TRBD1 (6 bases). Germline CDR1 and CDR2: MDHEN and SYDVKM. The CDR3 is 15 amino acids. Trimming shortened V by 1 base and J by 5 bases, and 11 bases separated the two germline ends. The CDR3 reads CASSLLGRGTGELFF. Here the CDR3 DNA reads TGTGCCAGCAGTTTATTAGGCAGGGGAACCGGGGAGCTGTTTTTT.

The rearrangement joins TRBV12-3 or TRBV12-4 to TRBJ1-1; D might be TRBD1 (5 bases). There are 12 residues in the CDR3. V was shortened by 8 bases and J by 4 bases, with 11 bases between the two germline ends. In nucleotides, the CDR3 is TGTGCCAGCCGGCGGGGCCCCACTGAAGCTTTCTTT. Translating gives CASRRGPTEAFF.

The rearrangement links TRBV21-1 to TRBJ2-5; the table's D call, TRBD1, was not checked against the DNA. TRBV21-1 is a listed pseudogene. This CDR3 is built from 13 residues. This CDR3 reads CASSKKGAETQYF. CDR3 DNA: TGTGCCAGCAGCAAAAAAGGGGCAGAGACCCAGTACTTC.

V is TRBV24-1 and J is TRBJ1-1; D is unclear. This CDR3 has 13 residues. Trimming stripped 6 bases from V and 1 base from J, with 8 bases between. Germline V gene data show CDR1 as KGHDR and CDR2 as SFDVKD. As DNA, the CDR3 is TGTGCCACCAGTCTTGCCTCGAACACTGAAGCTTTCTTT. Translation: CATSLASNTEAFF.

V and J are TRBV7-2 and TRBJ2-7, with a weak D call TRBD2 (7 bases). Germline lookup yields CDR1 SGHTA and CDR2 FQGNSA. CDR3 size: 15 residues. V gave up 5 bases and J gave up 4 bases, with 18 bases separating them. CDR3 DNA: TGTGCCAGCAGCCCCACCGGGGGGCCCCGATACGAGCAGTACTTC. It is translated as CASSPTGGPRYEQYF.

DNA for the CDR3: TGTGCCAGCACCCTCGATTCTACAGGGGCTAGGGGCTACACCTTC. This translates into CASTLDSTGARGYTF. This chain uses TRBV6-5 with TRBJ1-2, with 7 bases that match TRBD1. The trim removed 7 bases at V and 8 bases at J, leaving 16 bases unmatched. The CDR3 consists of 15 residues. The germline CDR1 and CDR2 sequences are MNHEY and SVGAGI.

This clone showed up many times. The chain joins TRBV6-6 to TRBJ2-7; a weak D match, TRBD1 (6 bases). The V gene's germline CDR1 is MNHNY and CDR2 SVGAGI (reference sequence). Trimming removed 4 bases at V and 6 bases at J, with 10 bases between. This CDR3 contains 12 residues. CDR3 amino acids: CASSFRDTEQYF. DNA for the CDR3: TGTGCCAGCAGTTTTCGGGACACCGAGCAGTACTTC.

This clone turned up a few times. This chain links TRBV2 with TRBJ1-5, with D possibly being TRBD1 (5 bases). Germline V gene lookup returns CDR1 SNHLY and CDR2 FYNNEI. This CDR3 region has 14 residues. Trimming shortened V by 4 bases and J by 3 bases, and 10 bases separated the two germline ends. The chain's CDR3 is CASSGGTVNQPQHF. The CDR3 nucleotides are TGTGCCAGCAGTGGCGGGACGGTCAATCAGCCCCAGCATTTT. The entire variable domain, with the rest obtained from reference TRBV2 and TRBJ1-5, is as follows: EPEVTQTPSHQVTQMGQEVILRCVPISNHLYFYWYRQILGQKVEFLVSFYNNEISEKSEIFDDQFSVERPDGSNFTLKIRSTKLEDSAMYFCASSGGTVNQPQHFGDGTRLSIL.

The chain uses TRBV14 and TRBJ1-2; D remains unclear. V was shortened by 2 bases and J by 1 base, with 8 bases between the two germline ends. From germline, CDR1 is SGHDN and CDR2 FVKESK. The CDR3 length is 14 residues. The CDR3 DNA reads TGTGCCAGCAGCCAAATAGGATTTAACTATGGCTACACCTTC. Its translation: CASSQIGFNYGYTF.

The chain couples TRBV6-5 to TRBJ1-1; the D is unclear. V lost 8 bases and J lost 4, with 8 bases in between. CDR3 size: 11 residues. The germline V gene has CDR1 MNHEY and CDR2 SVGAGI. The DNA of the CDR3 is TGTGCCAGCCGGGGAGGCACTGAAGCTTTCTTT. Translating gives CASRGGTEAFF.

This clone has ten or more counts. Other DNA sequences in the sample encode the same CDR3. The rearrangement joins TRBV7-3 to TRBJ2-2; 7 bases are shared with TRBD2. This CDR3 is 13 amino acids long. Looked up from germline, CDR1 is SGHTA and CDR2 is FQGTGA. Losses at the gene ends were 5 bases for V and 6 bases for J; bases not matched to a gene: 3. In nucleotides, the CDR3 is TGTGCCAGCAGCCCAGGGAGGGCCGGGGAGCTGTTTTTT. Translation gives CASSPGRAGELFF.

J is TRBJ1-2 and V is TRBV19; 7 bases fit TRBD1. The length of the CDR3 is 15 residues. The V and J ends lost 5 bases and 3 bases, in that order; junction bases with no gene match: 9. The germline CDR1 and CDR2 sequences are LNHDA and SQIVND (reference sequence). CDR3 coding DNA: TGTGCCAGTAGTGCGCGTGGACAGGTTGACTATGGCTACACCTTC. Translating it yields CASSARGQVDYGYTF. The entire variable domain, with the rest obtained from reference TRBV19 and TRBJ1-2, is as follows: DGGITQSPKYLFRKEGQNVTLSCEQNLNHDAMYWYRQDPGQGLRLIYYSQIVNDFQKGDIAEGYSVSREKKESFPLTVTSAQKNPTAFYLCASSARGQVDYGYTFGSGTRLTVV.

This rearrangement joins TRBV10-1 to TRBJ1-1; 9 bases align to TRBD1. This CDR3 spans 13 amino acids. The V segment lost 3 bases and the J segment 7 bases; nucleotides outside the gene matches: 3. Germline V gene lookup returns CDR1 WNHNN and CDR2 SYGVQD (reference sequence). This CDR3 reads CASSERTGVEAFF. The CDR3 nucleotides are TGCGCCAGCAGTGAAAGGACAGGGGTTGAAGCTTTCTTT.

Here the CDR3 DNA reads TGTGCCAGCAGTCAATGGACTAGCGGGGGGGAACAGTTCTTC. Residues: CASSQWTSGGEQFF. The chain links TRBV28 to TRBJ2-1; 15 bases match TRBD2. The V gene end was trimmed by 5 bases and the J gene end by 13 bases; junction bases not matched to a gene: 6. Germline CDR1 and CDR2: MDHEN and SYDVKM. The CDR3 loop spans 14 amino acids.

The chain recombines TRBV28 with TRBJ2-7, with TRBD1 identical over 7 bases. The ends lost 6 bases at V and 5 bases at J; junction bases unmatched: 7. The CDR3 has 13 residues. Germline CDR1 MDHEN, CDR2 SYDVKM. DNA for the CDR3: TGTGCCAGCAGAGCCGGACAGGAAAACGAGCAGTACTTC. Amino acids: CASRAGQENEQYF.

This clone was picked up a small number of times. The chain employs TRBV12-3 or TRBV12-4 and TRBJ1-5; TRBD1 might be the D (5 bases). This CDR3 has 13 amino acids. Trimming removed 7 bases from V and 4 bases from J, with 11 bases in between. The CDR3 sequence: CASKRTRNQPQHF. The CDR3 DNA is TGTGCCAGCAAGAGGACACGAAATCAGCCCCAGCATTTT.

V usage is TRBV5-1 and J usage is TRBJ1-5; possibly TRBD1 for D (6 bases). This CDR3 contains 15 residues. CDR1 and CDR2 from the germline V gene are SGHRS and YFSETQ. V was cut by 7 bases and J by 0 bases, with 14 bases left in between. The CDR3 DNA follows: TGCGCCAGCCGCAGGGGCGTTAATAGCAATCAGCCCCAGCATTTT. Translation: CASRRGVNSNQPQHF.

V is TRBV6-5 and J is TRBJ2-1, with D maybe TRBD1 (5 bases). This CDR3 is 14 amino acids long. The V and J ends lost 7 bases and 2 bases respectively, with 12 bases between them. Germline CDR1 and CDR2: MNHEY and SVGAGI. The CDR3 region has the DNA TGTGCCAGCATCAAAGGGGCAACCTACAATGAGCAGTTCTTC. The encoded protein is CASIKGATYNEQFF.

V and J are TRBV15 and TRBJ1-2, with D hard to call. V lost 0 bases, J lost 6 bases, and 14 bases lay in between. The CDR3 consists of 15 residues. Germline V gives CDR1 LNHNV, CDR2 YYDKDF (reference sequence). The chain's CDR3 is CATSRDPGLGDGYTF. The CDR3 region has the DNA TGTGCCACCAGCAGAGATCCAGGTTTGGGCGATGGCTACACCTTC. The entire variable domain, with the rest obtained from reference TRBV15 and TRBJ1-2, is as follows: DAMVIQNPRYQVTQFGKPVTLSCSQTLNHNVMYWYQQKSSQAPKLLFHYYDKDFNNEADTPDNFQSRRPNTSFCFLDIRSPGLGDTAMYLCATSRDPGLGDGYTFGSGTRLTVV.

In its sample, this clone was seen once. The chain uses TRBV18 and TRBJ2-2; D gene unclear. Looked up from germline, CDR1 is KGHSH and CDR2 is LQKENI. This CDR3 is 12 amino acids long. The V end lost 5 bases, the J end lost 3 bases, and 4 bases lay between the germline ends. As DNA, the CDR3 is TGTGCCAGCTCATCCTACACCGGGGAGCTGTTTTTT. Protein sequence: CASSSYTGELFF.